This TCR beta chain was sequenced during a study of blood T cell repertoires in COVID-19. Overall study context: Italy, Spain and the United States were the sources of the convalescent and acute COVID-19 samples.

Authors' methods: Reference gene primer amplification gave nucleated cell count estimates. Generated by immunoSEQ multiplex PCR, the TCRdb table keeps only in-frame clones and is missing some. Clonal size and the V and J genes are those of that table, whereas D and trimming came from the DNA. The sample carries tens of thousands of clones, 81% recorded once. In germline, CDR1 is MGHRA, CDR2 YSYEKL. Trimming took 0 bases from V and 8 from J; bases not matched to a gene: 8. CDR3 length: 16 amino acids. V is TRBV4-1 and J is TRBJ1-4, with TRBD1 matching over 8 bases. This clonotype originated in a woman in her 70s with acute or convalescent COVID-19. The sequenced material came from peripheral blood. This CDR3 reads CASSQDWTGSDEKLFF. The CDR3 DNA sequence: TGCGCCAGCAGCCAAGATTGGACAGGGTCGGACGAAAAACTGTTTTTT.